The source of this T cell receptor beta chain is a study of blood T cells in healthy people across ages. Study outcomes and limitations: Using unsorted PBMCs precluded a conclusive naive versus antigen-experienced comparison.

This clonotype was recorded only once. The antigen is unknown. This may come from a read error, since a much larger clone is one base off. Extraction of total RNA produced a minimum of 5 micrograms from each sample. Sample-barcoded 5' priming and a J-beta primer mix drove a second PCR of roughly 7 to 11 cycles. Each cDNA molecule was tagged by a template-switch adaptor that had 12 random nucleotides. TCRdb reprocessed the 5' RACE reads with MiXCR, giving one entry per CDR3 protein. The data show under 2 million distinct CDR3 sequences, 30% to 40% seen once. The germline CDR1 and CDR2 sequences are ENHRY and SYGVKD. The CDR3 is 13 residues long.

This chain links TRBV10-3 with TRBJ2-7; D not certain. The source of this sequence is a woman aged 25-40 years in good health. Input material: blood. The CDR3 loop is CANSRDGSYEQYF. The DNA for the CDR3 is TGTGCCAACAGTCGTGACGGATCCTACGAGCAGTACTTC.